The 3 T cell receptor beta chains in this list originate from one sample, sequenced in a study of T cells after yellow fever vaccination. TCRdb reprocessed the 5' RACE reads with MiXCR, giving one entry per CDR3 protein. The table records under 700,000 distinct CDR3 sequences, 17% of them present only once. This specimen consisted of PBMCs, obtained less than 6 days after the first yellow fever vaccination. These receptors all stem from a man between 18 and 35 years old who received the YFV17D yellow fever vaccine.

The CDR3 nucleotides are TGCAGCGGCTCCGGGACAGGGGAAAACACAGATACGCAGTATTTT. This sequence encodes CSGSGTGENTDTQYF. The V gene is TRBV29-1, the J gene TRBJ2-3; 10 bases match TRBD1. Germline CDR1 and CDR2: SQVTM and ANQGSEA. This CDR3 region has 15 residues. Trimming removed 7 bases from V and 2 bases from J; junction bases left unmatched: 9.

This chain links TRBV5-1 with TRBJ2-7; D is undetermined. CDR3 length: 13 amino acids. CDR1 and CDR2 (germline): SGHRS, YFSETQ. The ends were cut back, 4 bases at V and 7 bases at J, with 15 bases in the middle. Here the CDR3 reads CASSPTVALEQYF. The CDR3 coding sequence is TGCGCCAGCAGCCCCACCGTAGCTTTAGAGCAGTACTTC.

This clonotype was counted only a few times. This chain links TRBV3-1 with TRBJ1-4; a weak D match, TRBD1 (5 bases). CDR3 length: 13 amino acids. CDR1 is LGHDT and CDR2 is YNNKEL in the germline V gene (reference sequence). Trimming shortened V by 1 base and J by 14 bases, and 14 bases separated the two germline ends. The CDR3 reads CASSQATGTLLFF. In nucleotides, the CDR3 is TGTGCCAGCAGCCAAGCCACCGGGACCCTTCTGTTTTTT.